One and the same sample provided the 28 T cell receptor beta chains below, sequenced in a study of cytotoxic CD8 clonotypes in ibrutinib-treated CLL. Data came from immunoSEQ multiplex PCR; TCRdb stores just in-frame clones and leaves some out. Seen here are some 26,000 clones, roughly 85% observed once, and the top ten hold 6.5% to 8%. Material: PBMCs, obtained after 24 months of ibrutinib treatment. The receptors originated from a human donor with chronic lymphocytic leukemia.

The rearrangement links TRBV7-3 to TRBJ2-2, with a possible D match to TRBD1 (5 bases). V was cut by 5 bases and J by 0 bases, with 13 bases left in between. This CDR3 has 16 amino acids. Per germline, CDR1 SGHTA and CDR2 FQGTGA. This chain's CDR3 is CASSPKDTANTGELFF. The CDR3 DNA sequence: TGTGCCAGCAGCCCTAAGGACACCGCGAACACCGGGGAGCTGTTTTTT.

DNA of the CDR3: TGTGCCAGCAGTTTGGGTAGCGGGGCGAACACCGGGGAGCTGTTTTTT. Its translation: CASSLGSGANTGELFF. The chain links TRBV27 to TRBJ2-2, with TRBD2 matching 8 bases. There are 16 residues in the CDR3. V was pared by 3 bases and J by 0 bases, with 3 bases of the junction left unmatched. CDR1 is MNHEY and CDR2 is SMNVEV in the germline V gene (reference sequence).

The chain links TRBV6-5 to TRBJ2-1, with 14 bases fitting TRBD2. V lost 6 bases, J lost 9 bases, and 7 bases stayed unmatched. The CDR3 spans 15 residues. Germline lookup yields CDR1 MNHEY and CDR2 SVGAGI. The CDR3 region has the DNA TGTGCCAGCAGACAGACTAGCGGGGGGGCTTTTGAGCAGTTCTTC. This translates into CASRQTSGGAFEQFF.

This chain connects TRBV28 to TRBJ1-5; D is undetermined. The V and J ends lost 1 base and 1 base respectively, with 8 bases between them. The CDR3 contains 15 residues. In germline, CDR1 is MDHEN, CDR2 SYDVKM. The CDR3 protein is CASSLLGRSNQPQHF. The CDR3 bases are TGTGCCAGCAGTTTATTGGGCAGGAGCAATCAGCCCCAGCATTTT.

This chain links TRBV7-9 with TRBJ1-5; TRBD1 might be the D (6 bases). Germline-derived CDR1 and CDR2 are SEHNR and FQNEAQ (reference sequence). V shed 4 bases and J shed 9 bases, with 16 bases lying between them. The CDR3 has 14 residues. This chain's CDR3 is CASSYGQSHGPQHF. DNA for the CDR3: TGTGCCAGCAGCTACGGACAGAGTCATGGGCCCCAGCATTTT.

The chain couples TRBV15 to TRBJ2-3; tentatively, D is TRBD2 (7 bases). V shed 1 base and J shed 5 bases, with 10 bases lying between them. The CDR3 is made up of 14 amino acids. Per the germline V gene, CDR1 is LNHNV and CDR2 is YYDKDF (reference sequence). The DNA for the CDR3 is TGTGCCACCAGCAGAGGGGGAGGGGGAGATACGCAGTATTTT. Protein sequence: CATSRGGGGDTQYF.

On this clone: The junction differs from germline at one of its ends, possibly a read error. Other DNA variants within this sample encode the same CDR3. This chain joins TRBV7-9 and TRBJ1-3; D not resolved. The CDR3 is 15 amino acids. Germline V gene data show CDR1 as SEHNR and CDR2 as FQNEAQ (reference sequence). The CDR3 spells CASSFRSSSGHTIYF. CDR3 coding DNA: TGTGCCAGCAGCTTTCGGTCCAGCAGTGGACACACCATATATTTT.

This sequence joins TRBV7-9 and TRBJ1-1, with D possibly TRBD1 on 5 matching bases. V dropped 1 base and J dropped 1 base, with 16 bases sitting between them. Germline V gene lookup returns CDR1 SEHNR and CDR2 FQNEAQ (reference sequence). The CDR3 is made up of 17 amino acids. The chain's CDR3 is CASSLVSGTDKNTEAFF. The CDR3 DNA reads TGTGCCAGCAGCTTAGTCAGTGGGACGGATAAGAACACTGAAGCTTTCTTT.

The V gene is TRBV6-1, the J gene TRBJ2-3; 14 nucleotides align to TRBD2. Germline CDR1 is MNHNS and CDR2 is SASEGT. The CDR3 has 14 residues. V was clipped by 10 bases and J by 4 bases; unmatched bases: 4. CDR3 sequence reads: CATQGLAGADTQYF. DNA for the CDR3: TGTGCCACTCAGGGACTAGCGGGGGCAGATACGCAGTATTTT.

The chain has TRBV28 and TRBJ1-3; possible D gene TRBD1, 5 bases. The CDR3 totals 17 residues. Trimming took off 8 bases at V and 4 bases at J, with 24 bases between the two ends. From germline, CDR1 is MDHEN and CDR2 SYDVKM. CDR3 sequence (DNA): TGTGCCAGCCTTAATCATCAGGCTGGGGGAGTGGGAAACACCATATATTTT. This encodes CASLNHQAGGVGNTIYF.

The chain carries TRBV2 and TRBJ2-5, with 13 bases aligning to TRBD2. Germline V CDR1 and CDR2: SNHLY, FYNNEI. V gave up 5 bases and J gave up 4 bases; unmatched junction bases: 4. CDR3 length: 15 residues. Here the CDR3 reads CASSWGLAGPETQYF. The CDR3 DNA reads TGTGCCAGCAGTTGGGGACTAGCGGGGCCAGAGACCCAGTACTTC. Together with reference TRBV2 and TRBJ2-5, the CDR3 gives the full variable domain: EPEVTQTPSHQVTQMGQEVILRCVPISNHLYFYWYRQILGQKVEFLVSFYNNEISEKSEIFDDQFSVERPDGSNFTLKIRSTKLEDSAMYFCASSWGLAGPETQYFGPGTRLLVL.

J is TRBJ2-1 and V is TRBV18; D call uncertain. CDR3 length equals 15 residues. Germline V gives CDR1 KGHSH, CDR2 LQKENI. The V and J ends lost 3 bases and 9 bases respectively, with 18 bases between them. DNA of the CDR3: TGTGCCAGCTCACCGGACGCGAGACAATATAGTGAGCAGTTCTTC. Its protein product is CASSPDARQYSEQFF. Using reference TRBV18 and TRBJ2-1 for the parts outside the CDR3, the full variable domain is NAGVMQNPRHLVRRRGQEARLRCSPMKGHSHVYWYRQLPEEGLKFMVYLQKENIIDESGMPKERFSAEFPKEGPSILRIQQVVRGDSAAYFCASSPDARQYSEQFFGPGTRLTVL.

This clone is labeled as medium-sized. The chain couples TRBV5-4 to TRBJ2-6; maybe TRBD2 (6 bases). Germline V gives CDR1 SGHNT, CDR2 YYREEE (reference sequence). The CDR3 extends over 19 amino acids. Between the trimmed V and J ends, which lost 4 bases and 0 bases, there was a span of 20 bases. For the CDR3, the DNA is TGTGCCAGCAGCGACGTCACGGGACTCGTCTACTCTGGGGCCAACGTCCTGACTTTC. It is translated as CASSDVTGLVYSGANVLTF.

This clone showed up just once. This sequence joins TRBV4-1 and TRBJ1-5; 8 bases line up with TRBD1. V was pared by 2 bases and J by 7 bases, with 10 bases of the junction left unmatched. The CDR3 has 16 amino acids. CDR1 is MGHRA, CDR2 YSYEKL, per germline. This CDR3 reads CASSQPRTGIEQPQHF. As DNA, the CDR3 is TGCGCCAGCAGCCAACCTAGGACAGGGATTGAGCAGCCCCAGCATTTT.

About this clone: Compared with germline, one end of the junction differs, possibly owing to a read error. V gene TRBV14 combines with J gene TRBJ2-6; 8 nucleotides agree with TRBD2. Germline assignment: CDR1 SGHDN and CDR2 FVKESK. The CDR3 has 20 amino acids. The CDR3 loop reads CASPRNSGGAEFYGANVLAF. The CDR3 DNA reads TGTGCCAGCCCCCGGAACTCGGGGGGGGCCGAATTCTATGGGGCCAACGTCCTGGCTTTC. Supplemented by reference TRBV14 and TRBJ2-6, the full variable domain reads EAGVTQFPSHSVIEKGQTVTLRCDPISGHDNLYWYRRVMGKEIKFLLHFVKESKQDESGMPNNRFLAERTGGTYSTLKVQPAELEDSGVYFCASPRNSGGAEFYGANVLAFGAGSRLTVL.

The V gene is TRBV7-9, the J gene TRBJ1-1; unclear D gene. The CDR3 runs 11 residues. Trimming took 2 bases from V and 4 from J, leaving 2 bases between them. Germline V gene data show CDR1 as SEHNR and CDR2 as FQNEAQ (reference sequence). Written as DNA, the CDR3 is TGTGCCAGCAGCTTATCCACTGAAGCTTTCTTT. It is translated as CASSLSTEAFF. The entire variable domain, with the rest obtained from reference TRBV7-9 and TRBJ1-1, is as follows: DTGVSQNPRHKITKRGQNVTFRCDPISEHNRLYWYRQTLGQGPEFLTYFQNEAQLEKSRLLSDRFSAERPKGSFSTLEIQRTEQGDSAMYLCASSLSTEAFFGQGTRLTVV.

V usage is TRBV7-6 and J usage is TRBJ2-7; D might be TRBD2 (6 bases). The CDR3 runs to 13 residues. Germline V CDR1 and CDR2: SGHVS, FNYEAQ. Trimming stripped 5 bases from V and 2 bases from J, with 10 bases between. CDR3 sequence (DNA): TGTGCCAGCAGCCCGGGGGACCCCTACGAGCAGTACTTC. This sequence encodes CASSPGDPYEQYF.

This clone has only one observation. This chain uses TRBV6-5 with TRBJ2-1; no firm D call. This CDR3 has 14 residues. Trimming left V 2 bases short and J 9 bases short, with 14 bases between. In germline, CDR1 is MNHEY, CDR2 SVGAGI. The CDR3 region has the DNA TGTGCCAGCAGTTACACCGGAGTAGTTTCTGAGCAGTTCTTC. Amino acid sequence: CASSYTGVVSEQFF.

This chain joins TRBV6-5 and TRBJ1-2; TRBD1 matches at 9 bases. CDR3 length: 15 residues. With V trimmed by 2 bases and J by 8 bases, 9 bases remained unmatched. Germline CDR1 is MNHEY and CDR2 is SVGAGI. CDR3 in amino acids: CASSYEGQGVRGYTF. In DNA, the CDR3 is TGTGCCAGCAGTTACGAGGGACAGGGTGTCAGGGGCTACACCTTC.

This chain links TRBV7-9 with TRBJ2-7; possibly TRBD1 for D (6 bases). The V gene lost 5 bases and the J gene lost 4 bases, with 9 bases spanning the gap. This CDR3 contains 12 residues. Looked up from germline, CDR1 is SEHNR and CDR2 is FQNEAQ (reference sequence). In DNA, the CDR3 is TGTGCCAGCAGCAAACAGGGTTACGAGCAGTACTTC. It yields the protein CASSKQGYEQYF.

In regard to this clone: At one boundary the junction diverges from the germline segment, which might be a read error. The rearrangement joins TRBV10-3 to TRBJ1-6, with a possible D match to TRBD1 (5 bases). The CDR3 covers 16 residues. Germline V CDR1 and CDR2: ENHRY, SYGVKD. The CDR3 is CASSYVSGFSYSLLHF. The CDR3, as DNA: TGTGCCAGCAGTTACGTTTCAGGGTTTAGTTATTCACTCCTCCACTTT.

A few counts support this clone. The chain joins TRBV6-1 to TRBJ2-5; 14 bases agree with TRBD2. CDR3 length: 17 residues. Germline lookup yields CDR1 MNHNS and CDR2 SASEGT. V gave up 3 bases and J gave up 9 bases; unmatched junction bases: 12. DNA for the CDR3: TGTGCCAGCAGTGACGGACTAGCGGGGGGTCTAAAGGTGGCCCAGTACTTC. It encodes CASSDGLAGGLKVAQYF.

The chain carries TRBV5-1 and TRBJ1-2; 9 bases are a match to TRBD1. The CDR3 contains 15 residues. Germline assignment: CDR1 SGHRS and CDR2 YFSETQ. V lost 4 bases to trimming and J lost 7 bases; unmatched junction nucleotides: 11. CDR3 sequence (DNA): TGCGCCAGCAGCGGCGGGACAGGGTTTATAAGTGGCTACACCTTC. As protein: CASSGGTGFISGYTF.

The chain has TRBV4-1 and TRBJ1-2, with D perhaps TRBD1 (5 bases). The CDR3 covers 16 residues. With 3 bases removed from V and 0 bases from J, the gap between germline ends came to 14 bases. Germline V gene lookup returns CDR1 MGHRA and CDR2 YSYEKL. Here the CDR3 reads CASSQRPSTANYGYTF. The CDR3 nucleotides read TGCGCCAGCAGCCAGCGACCCTCGACAGCTAACTATGGCTACACCTTC.

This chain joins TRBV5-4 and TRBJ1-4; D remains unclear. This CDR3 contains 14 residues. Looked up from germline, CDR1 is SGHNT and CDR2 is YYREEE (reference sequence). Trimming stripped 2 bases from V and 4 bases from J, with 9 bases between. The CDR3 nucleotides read TGTGCCAGCAGCTTTTCCAGGAATAATGAAAAACTGTTTTTT. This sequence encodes CASSFSRNNEKLFF. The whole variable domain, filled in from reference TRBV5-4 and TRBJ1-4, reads ETGVTQSPTHLIKTRGQQVTLRCSSQSGHNTVSWYQQALGQGPQFIFQYYREEENGRGNFPPRFSGLQFPNYSSELNVNALELDDSALYLCASSFSRNNEKLFFGSGTQLSVL.

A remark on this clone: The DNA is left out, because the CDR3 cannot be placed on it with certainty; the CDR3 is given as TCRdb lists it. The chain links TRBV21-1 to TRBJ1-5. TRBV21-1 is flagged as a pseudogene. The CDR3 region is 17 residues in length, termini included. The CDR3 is CASSKKSFGYGNQPQHF.

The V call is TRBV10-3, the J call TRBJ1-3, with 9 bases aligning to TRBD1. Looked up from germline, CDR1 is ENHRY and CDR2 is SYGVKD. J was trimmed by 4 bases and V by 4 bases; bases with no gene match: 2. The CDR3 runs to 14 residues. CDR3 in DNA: TGTGCCATCAGTGGGGACAGGGACGGAAACACCATATATTTT. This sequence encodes CAISGDRDGNTIYF.

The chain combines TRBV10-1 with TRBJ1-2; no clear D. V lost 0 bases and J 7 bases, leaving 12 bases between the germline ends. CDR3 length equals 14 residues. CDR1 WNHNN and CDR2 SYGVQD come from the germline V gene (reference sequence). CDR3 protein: CASSESAGSGGYTF. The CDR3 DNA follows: TGCGCCAGCAGTGAGTCGGCCGGGTCCGGTGGCTACACCTTC.